The 13 T cell receptor beta chains below all came from one sample that was sequenced in a study of cytomegalovirus exposure and HLA in healthy donors. The PCR employed 60 Vbeta primers together with 13 Jbeta primers. The table came from immunoSEQ multiplex PCR; TCRdb's copy has only in-frame clones and leaves some out. This sample has 170,000 or so clones, with more than 65% found just once. Sequencing input: PBMCs. Receptor source: a middle-aged man in good health and CMV-seropositive.

The CDR3 DNA reads as TGTGCCAGCAGCTTACAAACAGGGGATAATTCACCCCTCCACTTT. Its protein product is CASSLQTGDNSPLHF. J is TRBJ1-6 and V is TRBV7-2, with 7 bases fitting TRBD1. V lost 2 bases, J lost 5 bases, and 3 bases stayed unmatched. This CDR3 comprises 15 residues. CDR1 SGHTA and CDR2 FQGNSA come from the germline V gene.

This chain links TRBV5-1 with TRBJ2-3; no clear D gene. CDR1 and CDR2 (germline): SGHRS, YFSETQ. This CDR3 has 19 residues. V lost 0 bases to trimming and J lost 1 base, with 21 bases between them. The CDR3 is CASSLARFSSDSRTDTQYF. CDR3 DNA: TGCGCCAGCAGCTTGGCCCGTTTCTCTAGTGACTCCCGCACAGATACGCAGTATTTT.

This chain links TRBV10-3 with TRBJ1-2; a possible D gene is TRBD1 (5 bases). Germline V gene lookup returns CDR1 ENHRY and CDR2 SYGVKD. Trimming stripped 3 bases from V and 0 bases from J, with 8 bases between. There are 14 residues in the CDR3. CDR3 protein: CAISEGAANYGYTF. The CDR3, as DNA: TGTGCCATCAGTGAAGGGGCGGCTAACTATGGCTACACCTTC.

This clone appeared a few times. The chain recombines TRBV5-4 with TRBJ2-1, with D perhaps TRBD2 (6 bases). Looked up from germline, CDR1 is SGHNT and CDR2 is YYREEE (reference sequence). Between the trimmed V and J ends, which lost 5 bases and 6 bases, there was a span of 21 bases. This CDR3 contains 16 residues. Here the CDR3 DNA reads TGTGCCAGCAGTCCGTGGGTACTAGCTACTCTCAATGAGCAGTTCTTC. This sequence encodes CASSPWVLATLNEQFF. Supplemented by reference TRBV5-4 and TRBJ2-1, the full variable domain reads ETGVTQSPTHLIKTRGQQVTLRCSSQSGHNTVSWYQQALGQGPQFIFQYYREEENGRGNFPPRFSGLQFPNYSSELNVNALELDDSALYLCASSPWVLATLNEQFFGPGTRLTVL.

This clone was recorded once. The chain uses TRBV7-3 and TRBJ2-2, with 11 positions matching TRBD2. CDR1 is SGHTA, CDR2 FQGTGA, per germline. The CDR3 is 14 residues long. V lost 5 bases, J lost 8 bases, and 4 bases stayed unmatched. The CDR3 loop is CASSPLAGEGELFF. In DNA, the CDR3 is TGTGCCAGCAGCCCACTAGCGGGAGAGGGGGAGCTGTTTTTT.

V and J are TRBV5-4 and TRBJ1-1; possibly TRBD1 for D (5 bases). The V end lost 4 bases, the J end lost 8 bases, and 15 bases lay between the germline ends. CDR1 is SGHNT, CDR2 YYREEE, per germline (reference sequence). The CDR3 extends over 13 amino acids. The CDR3 DNA reads as TGTGCCAGCAGCACCCCCCGGGGGGTCGAAGCTTTCTTT. Translation gives CASSTPRGVEAFF.

V usage is TRBV15 and J usage is TRBJ1-4; no clear D gene. There are 13 residues in the CDR3. The V end was cut by 3 bases, the J end by 6 bases, with 8 bases between. In germline, CDR1 is LNHNV, CDR2 YYDKDF (reference sequence). The CDR3 sequence: CATSRTPYEKLFF. As DNA, the CDR3 is TGTGCCACCAGCAGGACACCGTATGAAAAACTGTTTTTT. Full variable domain (rest looked up from reference TRBV15 and TRBJ1-4): DAMVIQNPRYQVTQFGKPVTLSCSQTLNHNVMYWYQQKSSQAPKLLFHYYDKDFNNEADTPDNFQSRRPNTSFCFLDIRSPGLGDTAMYLCATSRTPYEKLFFGSGTQLSVL.

The J gene is TRBJ2-5, the V gene TRBV11-1; the match to TRBD2 covers 11 bases. V gave up 8 bases and J gave up 5 bases; unmatched junction bases: 4. Germline V gene sequence: CDR1 SGHAT, CDR2 FQDESV (reference sequence). The CDR3 covers 13 residues. This CDR3 is CASLRTSGETQYF. CDR3 bases: TGTGCCAGCCTCAGGACTAGCGGGGAGACCCAGTACTTC. Complete variable domain (other parts from reference TRBV11-1 and TRBJ2-5): EAEVAQSPRYKITEKSQAVAFWCDPISGHATLYWYRQILGQGPELLVQFQDESVVDDSQLPKDRFSAERLKGVDSTLKIQPAELGDSAMYLCASLRTSGETQYFGPGTRLLVL.

The CDR3 DNA reads TGCAGCGTGGACAGGGGGCAGGGGACAGATACGCAGTATTTT. It is translated as CSVDRGQGTDTQYF. The chain links TRBV29-1 to TRBJ2-3; TRBD1 matches at 11 bases. The CDR3 has 14 amino acids. V lost 6 bases, J lost 3 bases, and 5 bases stayed unmatched. Germline CDR1 is SQVTM and CDR2 is ANQGSEA.

The chain has TRBV19 and TRBJ1-2, with TRBD1 as a possible D gene (5 bases). The CDR3 is made up of 17 amino acids. Germline assignment: CDR1 LNHDA and CDR2 SQIVND (reference sequence). V was clipped by 7 bases and J by 4 bases, with 25 bases between them. CDR3 sequence reads: CASKSDRFGAMGYGYTF. The CDR3 DNA follows: TGTGCCAGTAAATCGGACCGGTTTGGGGCAATGGGCTATGGCTACACCTTC.

This rearrangement joins TRBV2 to TRBJ2-4; TRBD2 aligns across 14 bases. J was trimmed by 1 base and V by 7 bases; bases with no gene match: 9. Germline CDR1 SNHLY, CDR2 FYNNEI. CDR3 length: 18 residues. The CDR3 DNA sequence: TGTGCCAGCACCCCGACTAGCGGGGGGGCCCGCGCCAAAAACATTCAGTACTTC. This codes for CASTPTSGGARAKNIQYF. Together with reference TRBV2 and TRBJ2-4, the CDR3 gives the full variable domain: EPEVTQTPSHQVTQMGQEVILRCVPISNHLYFYWYRQILGQKVEFLVSFYNNEISEKSEIFDDQFSVERPDGSNFTLKIRSTKLEDSAMYFCASTPTSGGARAKNIQYFGAGTRLSVL.

This clone was observed a single time. The chain carries TRBV5-4 and TRBJ2-5, with a weak D call TRBD2 (6 bases). The V gene's germline CDR1 is SGHNT and CDR2 YYREEE (reference sequence). The CDR3 sequence is 16 residues long. V lost 4 bases and J 5 bases, leaving 21 bases between the germline ends. The CDR3 sequence: CASSPLFGGLGETQYF. Here the CDR3 DNA reads TGTGCCAGCAGCCCCCTGTTCGGGGGACTGGGGGAGACCCAGTACTTC.

This chain joins TRBV11-2 and TRBJ2-3, with D possibly TRBD2 on 6 matching bases. CDR3 length: 16 amino acids. The V end lost 5 bases, the J end lost 2 bases, and 17 bases lay between the germline ends. Germline assignment: CDR1 SGHAT and CDR2 FQNNGV. The CDR3 is CASSLGLIGTTDTQYF. CDR3 bases: TGTGCCAGCAGCCTGGGACTCATAGGGACCACAGATACGCAGTATTTT.